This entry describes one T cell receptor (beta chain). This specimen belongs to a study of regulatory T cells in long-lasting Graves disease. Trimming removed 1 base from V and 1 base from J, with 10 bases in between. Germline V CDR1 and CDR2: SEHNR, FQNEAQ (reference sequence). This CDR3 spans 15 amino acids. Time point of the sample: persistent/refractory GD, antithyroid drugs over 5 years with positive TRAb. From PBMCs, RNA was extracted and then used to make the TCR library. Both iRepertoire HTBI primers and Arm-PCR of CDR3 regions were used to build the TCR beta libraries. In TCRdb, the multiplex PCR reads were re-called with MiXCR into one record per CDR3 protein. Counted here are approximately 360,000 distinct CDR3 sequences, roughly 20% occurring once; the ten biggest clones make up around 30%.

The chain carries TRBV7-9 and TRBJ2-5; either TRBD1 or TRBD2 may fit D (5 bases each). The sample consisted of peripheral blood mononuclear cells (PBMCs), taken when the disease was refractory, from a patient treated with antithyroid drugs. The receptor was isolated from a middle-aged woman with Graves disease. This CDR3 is CASSLVVGGQETQYF. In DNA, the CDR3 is TGTGCCAGCAGCTTAGTGGTTGGGGGCCAAGAGACCCAGTACTTC.